This is a list of T cell receptor beta chains from one sample in a study of blood T cell repertoires in COVID-19. The protocol was immunoSEQ multiplex PCR, while the TCRdb copy is restricted to in-frame clones and leaves out a portion. The sample lists roughly 350,000 clones, 80% to 95% occurring once. The sample comprised PBMCs or T cells enriched from blood (not recorded which). All receptors come from a woman younger than 45 who had recovered from COVID-19. Both conserved end residues are part of each CDR3. A D gene is named only where the DNA matches it firmly. Clone size is shown for a subset of rows, as once, few, many or a class of expanded clone.

.	TRBV5-1	TRBD2	TRBJ2-5	TGCGCCAGCAGCCAGGGAGGGCAGACCGAGACCCAGTACTTC	CASSQGGQTETQYF
.	TRBV7-2	TRBD1	TRBJ1-2	TGTGCCAGCAGCTCCACAGGGGAAGAGGGCTACACCTTC	CASSSTGEEGYTF
.	TRBV7-8	.	TRBJ1-1	TGTGCCAGCAGCCGACAGTCGAACACTGAAGCTTTCTTT	CASSRQSNTEAFF
.	TRBV18	.	TRBJ1-3	TGTGCCAGCTCACCCGGCAGGATTTCTGGAAACACCATATATTTT	CASSPGRISGNTIYF
.	TRBV6-2/TRBV6-3	.	TRBJ1-6	TGTGCCAGCAGTTGGGCCCCGGGATCACCCCTCCACTTT	CASSWAPGSPLHF
.	TRBV28	TRBD1	TRBJ2-7	TGTGCCAGCATCCGGGACAGGGGATCCGAGCAGTACTTC	CASIRDRGSEQYF
.	TRBV3-1/TRBV3-2	.	TRBJ1-3	TGTGCCAGCAGCCATGGTTTCGCAGGGCGTTCAGGAAACACCATATATTTT	CASSHGFAGRSGNTIYF
.	TRBV10-2	.	TRBJ2-1	TGCGCCAGCAATGACAGAGGGGGCTACAATGAGCAGTTCTTC	CASNDRGGYNEQFF
.	TRBV7-9	.	TRBJ2-5	TGTGCCAGCAGCTTATCAGAGGTTGGGGGGGAGACCCAGTACTTC	CASSLSEVGGETQYF
.	TRBV29-1	.	TRBJ1-5	TGCAGCGTCGGCAATCAGCCCCAGCATTTT	CSVGNQPQHF
.	TRBV7-3	TRBD2	TRBJ2-1	TGTGCCAGCAGCTTAGGTAGCGGGAGCCCTTCTAGCTCCTACAATGAGCAGTTCTTC	CASSLGSGSPSSSYNEQFF
.	TRBV7-9	TRBD2	TRBJ2-7	TGTGCCAGCAGCCCTAGCGGGTTGACCTACGAGCAGTACTTC	CASSPSGLTYEQYF
.	TRBV19	.	TRBJ2-1	TGTGCCAGTAGTGTGACTAGCTACAATGAGCAGTTCTTC	CASSVTSYNEQFF
.	TRBV30	.	TRBJ2-7	TGTGCCTGGAGTGTTGGAGACGAGCAGTACTTC	CAWSVGDEQYF
.	TRBV18	.	TRBJ1-1	TGTGCCAGCTCACAGAGTTGGACAGATGGAACTGAAGCTTTCTTT	CASSQSWTDGTEAFF
.	TRBV18	TRBD1	TRBJ1-2	TGTGCCAGCTCACCAGAGGCGGGGACAGCCAGAAACTATGGCTACACCTTC	CASSPEAGTARNYGYTF
few	TRBV19	TRBD1	TRBJ1-2	TGTGCCAGTAGTCCTCCTCAGGGGGCGGACGGCTACACCTTC	CASSPPQGADGYTF
.	TRBV27	.	TRBJ2-5	TGTGCCAGCAGGGGAACAGGGAAAGAGACCCAGTACTTC	CASRGTGKETQYF
once	TRBV3-1/TRBV3-2	.	TRBJ2-1	TGTGCCAGCAGCTCCCTACGGAATGAGCAGTTCTTC	CASSSLRNEQFF
.	TRBV9	TRBD2	TRBJ2-3	TGTGCCAGCAGCCAAAGAGGACTAGCGGGAGGGACAGATACGCAGTATTTT	CASSQRGLAGGTDTQYF
.	TRBV6-6	TRBD2	TRBJ2-2	TGTGCCAGCAGTTACCGCCTAGCGGGAGGGGGGGAGCTGTTTTTT	CASSYRLAGGGELFF
.	TRBV5-4	TRBD1	TRBJ2-3	TGTGCCAGCAGCTGGTGGGACAGGGTAACAGATACGCAGTATTTT	CASSWWDRVTDTQYF
.	TRBV19	TRBD1	TRBJ2-7	TGTGCCAGTAGCGCGGGACAGGGTCTCTCCTACGAGCAGTACTTC	CASSAGQGLSYEQYF
.	TRBV5-1	.	TRBJ2-1	TGCGCCAGCAGCTTGGTGGGTCAGGATGGCAATGAGCAGTTCTTC	CASSLVGQDGNEQFF
.	TRBV19	TRBD1	TRBJ2-1	TGTGCCAGTAGTAGGACAGGGCTCAATGAGCAGTTCTTC	CASSRTGLNEQFF
.	TRBV19	.	TRBJ1-1	TGTGCCAGTAGTAAAGTGGACAACCTGGAACGGAAAGCTTTCTTT	CASSKVDNLERKAFF
.	TRBV7-2	.	TRBJ2-3	TGTGCCAGCAGCTCTCTAGACTTCGCGGATACGCAGTATTTT	CASSSLDFADTQYF
.	TRBV28	TRBD1	TRBJ1-5	TGTGCCAGCAGTTCAGCGGGACAGGCGATCAATCAGCCCCAGCATTTT	CASSSAGQAINQPQHF
.	TRBV7-2	TRBD2	TRBJ2-1	TGTGCCAGCAGCTTAGCCCAAGGACTAGCGGGAGGGGAGCAGTTCTTC	CASSLAQGLAGGEQFF
.	TRBV5-1	.	TRBJ2-3	TGCGCCAGCAGCTTTGGAATGACGTGGGGGGGCACAGATACGCAGTATTTT	CASSFGMTWGGTDTQYF